This T cell receptor (beta chain) came from a study of early T cells in non-severe SARS-CoV-2 infection. Study-level background: The input, bulk RNA from unsorted whole blood, was sequenced, and chains were unpaired.

Study-wide points: Sequences matched to VDJdb favored anti-spike CD8 responses, while private and CD4 specificities were missed.

V lost 6 bases and J 4 bases, leaving 17 bases between the germline ends. CDR1 and CDR2 from the germline V gene are DFQATT and SNEGSKA (reference sequence). This CDR3 has 14 residues. On this clonotype itself: Its cognate antigen is unknown.

Separate cDNA molecules each had unique molecular identifiers attached to them. TCRdb re-called the 5' RACE reads with MiXCR, one entry per CDR3 protein. The sample consists of approximately 56,000 distinct CDR3 sequences, approximately 11% of them appearing once. Sequences were obtained from whole blood. The V call is TRBV20-1, the J call TRBJ2-3, with D perhaps TRBD1 or TRBD2 (5 bases each). The source of this sequence is an adult who was a healthcare worker with PCR-confirmed SARS-CoV-2 infection or an uninfected control (not recorded which). Written as DNA, the CDR3 is TGCAGTGCAACCTCAGGGAGCGCTCCAGATACGCAGTATTTT. Residues: CSATSGSAPDTQYF.